These T cell receptor beta chains were read from a single sample in a study of CD8 T cells in ankylosing spondylitis. TCRdb re-analysed the 5' RACE reads in MiXCR, keeping a single row per CDR3 protein. The sample contains around 150,000 distinct CDR3 sequences, approximately 20% of which appear only once. The sample consisted of blood, either unsorted or a sorted T cell fraction (not recorded which). The receptors come from a male donor with ankylosing spondylitis or in good health (not recorded which). Both conserved end residues are part of each CDR3. The D gene is left open where the match is weak. A row's size may be missing; if present it is once, few, many or a size class.

size	D	V	J	CDR3	DNA
-	-	TRBV5-5	TRBJ2-3	CASSLPGLNNRYAVERYF	TGTGCCAGCAGTCTCCCGGGGCTCAATAACAGATACGCTGTCGAGCGGTATTTT
many	-	TRBV28	TRBJ2-5	CASSINSWGRQETQYF	TGTGCCAGCAGTATCAACAGTTGGGGTAGGCAAGAGACCCAGTACTTC
few	-	TRBV10-3	TRBJ1-2	CAISSRDKTNYGYTF	TGTGCCATCAGTTCCCGGGACAAAACTAACTATGGCTACACCTTC
-	-	TRBV27	TRBJ1-1	CASSSTGRNTEAFF	TGTGCCAGCAGTTCCACGGGACGGAACACTGAAGCTTTCTTT
-	TRBD2	TRBV5-1	TRBJ2-5	CASSLVGTSTQETQYF	TGCGCCAGCAGCTTGGTTGGGACTAGCACCCAAGAGACCCAGTACTTC
few	TRBD1	TRBV7-9	TRBJ2-1	CASSGDRGSYNEQFF	TGTGCCAGCAGCGGAGACAGGGGTTCCTACAATGAGCAGTTCTTC
-	TRBD1	TRBV29-1	TRBJ1-1	CSATGQGAAFF	TGCAGCGCCACGGGACAGGGGGCTGCTTTCTTT
many	-	TRBV5-6	TRBJ2-1	CASSLAFGDAYNEQFF	TGTGCCAGCAGCTTGGCGTTTGGGGACGCCTACAATGAGCAGTTCTTC
many	TRBD2	TRBV28	TRBJ2-7	CASSRNVGLAGPYEQYF	TGTGCCAGCAGTCGAAACGTCGGACTAGCGGGCCCCTACGAGCAGTACTTC
few	-	TRBV19	TRBJ1-5	CASSPQDSGNQPQHF	TGTGCCAGTAGTCCCCAGGACAGCGGCAATCAGCCCCAGCATTTT
many	-	TRBV7-8	TRBJ1-5	CASSFGPRNQPQHF	TGTGCCAGCAGCTTTGGGCCCCGTAATCAGCCCCAGCATTTT
few	-	TRBV6-2/TRBV6-3	TRBJ2-1	CASRARGANEQFF	TGTGCCAGCAGGGCACGGGGGGCGAATGAGCAGTTCTTC
-	TRBD1	TRBV5-1	TRBJ1-6	CASSPDRDRNSPLHF	TGCGCCAGCAGCCCGGACAGGGATCGGAATTCACCCCTCCACTTT
few	TRBD1	TRBV7-6	TRBJ2-1	CASSSLPTGHEQFF	TGTGCCAGCAGCTCTCTGCCGACAGGGCATGAGCAGTTCTTC
many	TRBD2	TRBV28	TRBJ2-6	CASRTPSGSSGANVLTF	TGTGCCAGCAGAACCCCTAGCGGGAGCTCTGGGGCCAACGTCCTGACTTTC
-	TRBD1	TRBV5-1	TRBJ1-1	CASSPGQAINTEAFF	TGCGCCAGCAGCCCGGGACAGGCAATTAACACTGAAGCTTTCTTT
few	TRBD2	TRBV7-8	TRBJ2-2	CASSLVRAGGFTGELFF	TGTGCCAGCAGCTTAGTCCGGGCGGGAGGGTTCACCGGGGAGCTGTTTTTT
many	-	TRBV5-1	TRBJ2-3	CASSLGGVNPGTDTQYF	TGCGCCAGCAGCTTGGGGGGAGTAAACCCTGGCACAGATACGCAGTATTTT
many	TRBD2	TRBV5-1	TRBJ2-1	CASSLGLASVEQFF	TGCGCCAGCAGCTTGGGACTAGCGTCAGTAGAGCAGTTCTTC
once	-	TRBV11-2	TRBJ1-1	CASRSGRVPEAFF	TGTGCCAGCAGATCCGGACGGGTCCCTGAAGCTTTCTTT
many	-	TRBV24-1	TRBJ2-7	CATSDRRSEQYF	TGTGCCACCAGTGACCGGAGGTCCGAGCAGTACTTC
-	TRBD2	TRBV7-8	TRBJ2-7	CASSLVSFSSGMYEQYF	TGTGCCAGCAGCTTAGTTTCTTTCTCTAGCGGGATGTACGAGCAGTACTTC
-	TRBD2	TRBV20-1	TRBJ2-7	CSATGLAVSREYF	TGCAGTGCTACGGGACTAGCGGTCTCCCGCGAGTACTTC
many	-	TRBV5-6	TRBJ2-3	CASSLPSLSPTDTQYF	TGTGCCAGCAGCTTGCCGAGCTTAAGTCCCACAGATACGCAGTATTTT
many	-	TRBV20-1	TRBJ2-1	CSARDRQNSYNEQFF	TGCAGTGCTAGAGATAGACAGAACTCCTACAATGAGCAGTTCTTC
many	TRBD2	TRBV28	TRBJ2-1	CASSPTTSAYNEQFF	TGTGCCAGCAGTCCTACAACTAGCGCTTACAATGAGCAGTTCTTC
many	-	TRBV29-1	TRBJ1-1	CSVEARWGVTEAFF	TGCAGCGTTGAAGCTCGGTGGGGGGTCACTGAAGCTTTCTTT
many	-	TRBV29-1	TRBJ2-3	CSHRRGFGTDTQYF	TGCAGTCATCGGAGAGGGTTTGGCACAGATACGCAGTATTTT
few	-	TRBV6-2/TRBV6-3	TRBJ2-2	CASTSTGELFF	TGTGCCAGTACTAGCACCGGGGAGCTGTTTTTT
many	-	TRBV20-1	TRBJ2-3	CSARLAPIGPSTDTQYF	TGCAGTGCTAGACTCGCGCCGATTGGCCCTAGCACAGATACGCAGTATTTT
-	TRBD1	TRBV5-1	TRBJ1-2	CASSSRTTGGGYGYTF	TGCGCCAGCAGCTCCCGTACGACAGGGGGTGGCTATGGCTACACCTTC
few	-	TRBV24-1	TRBJ2-2	CATSDLYGTGELFF	TGTGCCACCAGTGACCTGTACGGCACCGGGGAGCTGTTTTTT
-	-	TRBV28	TRBJ2-1	CASSLRDGEQFF	TGTGCCAGCAGTTTACGGGACGGTGAGCAGTTCTTC
many	TRBD1	TRBV5-1	TRBJ2-2	CASSPDRAVYGELFF	TGCGCCAGCAGCCCGGACAGGGCGGTTTACGGGGAGCTGTTTTTT
many	-	TRBV24-1	TRBJ2-1	CATSDPNQGLAYNEQFF	TGTGCCACCAGTGACCCAAATCAGGGGTTGGCCTACAATGAGCAGTTCTTC
few	-	TRBV6-5	TRBJ1-2	CASSYTPVEYGYTF	TGTGCCAGCAGTTACACCCCGGTGGAGTATGGCTACACCTTC
many	-	TRBV12-3/TRBV12-4	TRBJ1-2	CASSLTERGYTF	TGTGCCAGCAGTTTGACAGAACGCGGCTACACCTTC
few	TRBD1	TRBV2	TRBJ2-7	CASSVDRGKYF	TGTGCCAGCAGCGTAGACAGGGGGAAGTACTTC
-	TRBD2	TRBV12-3/TRBV12-4	TRBJ2-1	CASSYRGAGTRAEQFF	TGTGCCAGCAGTTACCGAGGGGCGGGGACTAGGGCTGAGCAGTTCTTC
few	-	TRBV18	TRBJ2-3	CASSPLGSSVTDTQYF	TGTGCCAGCTCACCACTCGGGTCATCGGTCACAGATACGCAGTATTTT
many	-	TRBV2	TRBJ2-1	CASRETGDWYNEQFF	TGTGCCAGCAGGGAGACGGGGGACTGGTACAATGAGCAGTTCTTC
few	-	TRBV19	TRBJ1-6	CASSRGLLGPLHF	TGTGCCAGTAGTAGGGGACTCCTTGGACCCCTCCACTTT
-	TRBD2	TRBV4-2	TRBJ2-4	CASSQPQGSGRNIQYF	TGTGCCAGCAGCCAGCCTCAGGGTAGCGGGAGAAACATTCAGTACTTC
many	TRBD2	TRBV5-1	TRBJ2-1	CASSREGLAGGINEQFF	TGCGCCAGCAGCCGCGAGGGACTAGCGGGAGGTATCAATGAGCAGTTCTTC
many	-	TRBV20-1	TRBJ2-7	CSAKRNGYSYEQYF	TGCAGTGCTAAGAGGAACGGGTACTCCTACGAGCAGTACTTC
-	-	TRBV28	TRBJ1-2	CASSLPRVLGDYGYTF	TGTGCCAGCAGTTTACCCAGGGTCTTGGGGGACTATGGCTACACCTTC
many	-	TRBV3-1	TRBJ2-7	CASSQVIDSGGEQYF	TGTGCCAGCAGCCAAGTAATAGACTCCGGGGGCGAGCAGTACTTC
-	TRBD2	TRBV6-1	TRBJ2-3	CASTNGRGGTDTQYF	TGTGCCAGCACTAACGGGCGGGGGGGCACAGATACGCAGTATTTT